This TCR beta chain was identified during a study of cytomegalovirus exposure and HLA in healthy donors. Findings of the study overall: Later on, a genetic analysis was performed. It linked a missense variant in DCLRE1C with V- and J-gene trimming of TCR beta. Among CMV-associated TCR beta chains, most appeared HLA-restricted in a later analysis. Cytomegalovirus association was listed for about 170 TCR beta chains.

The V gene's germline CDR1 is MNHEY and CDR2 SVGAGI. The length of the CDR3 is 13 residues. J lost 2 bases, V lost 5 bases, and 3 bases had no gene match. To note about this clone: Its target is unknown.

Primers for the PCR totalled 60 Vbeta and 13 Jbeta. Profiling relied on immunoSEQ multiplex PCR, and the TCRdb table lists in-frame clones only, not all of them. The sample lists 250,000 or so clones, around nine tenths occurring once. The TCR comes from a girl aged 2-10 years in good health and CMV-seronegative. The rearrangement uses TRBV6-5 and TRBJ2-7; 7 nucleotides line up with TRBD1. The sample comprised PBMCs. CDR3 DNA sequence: TGTGCCAGCAGTACAGACAGGGCCTACGAGCAGTACTTC. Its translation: CASSTDRAYEQYF.